This entry describes one T cell receptor (beta chain). The authors' processing: Amplification from reference gene primers served as the basis for estimated nucleated cell counts. Profiling relied on immunoSEQ multiplex PCR, and the TCRdb table lists in-frame clones only, not all of them. From that table come the V and J calls and clone size; the DNA was used to work out D and trimming. The table shows some 200,000 clones, with roughly 80% occurring only once. These data belong to a study of blood T cell repertoires in COVID-19. Participant reports of clinical history set cohort assignment. The clonotype comes from a man aged 35-49 years who had recovered from COVID-19. What was sequenced was PBMCs or T cells enriched from blood (not recorded which).

CDR3 DNA sequence: TGTGCCAGCTCACCACCGGGGGCTACCGGGTACGAGCAGTACTTC. Protein sequence: CASSPPGATGYEQYF. The chain uses TRBV18 and TRBJ2-7, with a tentative D call TRBD1 (6 bases). Germline loops: CDR1 KGHSH, CDR2 LQKENI. V lost 0 bases to trimming and J lost 4 bases, with 13 bases between them. The CDR3 runs to 15 residues.